This T cell receptor beta chain originates from a study of blood T cell repertoires in COVID-19. The overall study: From the United States, Italy and Spain came samples of acute and convalescent COVID-19. In each case, the material was cDNA or gDNA derived from T cells, B-cell-depleted T cells, or PBMCs.

Per the original methods: Cell counts per sample came from amplifying reference gene primers. Method: immunoSEQ multiplex PCR; TCRdb's copy keeps in-frame clones and lacks some. That table furnishes V, J and clone size, whereas the DNA furnished D and trimming. The sample has roughly 26,000 clones, about four fifths seen once. Germline trimming cut 6 bases from V and 4 bases from J; bases unmatched to any gene: 6. The germline V gene has CDR1 MNHEY and CDR2 SVGAGI. The CDR3 has 15 residues. This TCR was sampled from a human donor in a cohort sampled during active COVID-19. The sequencing sample was made of peripheral blood. This chain uses TRBV6-5 with TRBJ2-2, with 9 bases identical to TRBD2. The CDR3 here is CASRASGMSTGELFF. In nucleotides, the CDR3 is TGTGCCAGCAGAGCTAGCGGGATGAGCACCGGGGAGCTGTTTTTT.